This T cell receptor beta chain is from a study of CD8+CD57+ T cells in acquired aplastic anemia. Using genomic DNA as the template, TCR beta VDJ and CDR3 profiling was carried out. TCRdb recomputed calls from the reads with MiXCR, one row per CDR3 protein. The sample contains approximately 300,000 distinct CDR3 sequences, under 60% of which appear only once. Previously, flow cytometry had revealed CD8+CD57+ cell expansion in the patients chosen for sequencing. The V and J ends lost 6 bases and 2 bases, in that order; junction bases with no gene match: 7. The CDR3 is 15 residues long. Looked up from germline, CDR1 is LNHDA and CDR2 is SQIVND (reference sequence).

The J gene is TRBJ2-3, the V gene TRBV19, with 8 bases lining up with TRBD2. The material sequenced was sorted CD4+, CD8+, or CD8+CD57+ T cells (not recorded which) from PBMCs. The receptor comes from a human donor with aplastic anemia. In nucleotides, the CDR3 is TGTGCCAGTAGCCCGGGACTAGGGGACACAGATACGCAGTATTTT. It encodes CASSPGLGDTDTQYF.